The following is a T cell receptor beta chain sequence with its context. Its antigen remains unknown. Sequenced by immunoSEQ multiplex PCR; TCRdb stores in-frame clones only, minus some. The repertoire holds 45,000 to 60,000 clones, with over 75% as singletons. This sample stems from a study of PD-L1 blockade in urothelial cancer. Study findings and constraints: Below-median pretreatment blood TCR clonality was associated with improved progression-free and overall survival.

V lost 6 bases and J 10 bases, leaving 10 bases between the germline ends. Germline assignment: CDR1 MNHEY and CDR2 SVGAGI. The CDR3 has 11 amino acids. Here the sequenced sample was PBMCs, taken around atezolizumab (anti-PD-L1) treatment. The chain is built from TRBV6-5 and TRBJ2-1; possibly TRBD2 for D (6 bases). This sequence originates from a man aged 35 to 55 with urothelial cancer. This CDR3 is CASRYGREQFF. The CDR3 DNA reads TGTGCCAGCAGGTACGGGAGAGAGCAGTTCTTC.